Listed below are T cell receptor beta chains from one sample, sequenced in a study of cytomegalovirus exposure and HLA in healthy donors. Clones were read by immunoSEQ multiplex PCR, and TCRdb kept only the in-frame ones, dropping some. Of 90,000 to 150,000 clones listed, 77% are singletons. The sequenced sample consisted of PBMCs. The receptor set was obtained from a man in his late teens or twenties in good health and CMV-seropositive. Both conserved end residues are part of each CDR3. The order of the fields is J gene, clone size, V gene, D gene, CDR3 protein, CDR3 DNA. D genes are given only for firm matches. Clone sizes are given selectively: once, few, many, or a class where the clone is expanded.

j_call: TRBJ2-1
clone_size: .
v_call: TRBV5-1
d_call: TRBD1
cdr3_aa: CASSPLGQGIPLEVYNEQFF
cdr3_nt: TGCGCCAGCAGCCCCCTCGGACAGGGGATCCCACTCGAAGTTTACAATGAGCAGTTCTTC

j_call: TRBJ1-6
clone_size: .
v_call: TRBV7-2
d_call: .
cdr3_aa: CASSPRQARNSPLHF
cdr3_nt: TGTGCCAGCAGCCCAAGACAGGCTCGCAATTCACCCCTCCACTTT

j_call: TRBJ2-7
clone_size: .
v_call: TRBV7-9
d_call: TRBD2
cdr3_aa: CASSSGTSSGQYF
cdr3_nt: TGTGCCAGCAGTTCCGGGACTAGCAGCGGGCAGTACTTC

j_call: TRBJ1-1
clone_size: few
v_call: TRBV10-3
d_call: TRBD1
cdr3_aa: CAISEPKSRQGAPEAFF
cdr3_nt: TGTGCCATCAGTGAGCCGAAATCGAGACAGGGTGCTCCTGAAGCTTTCTTT

j_call: TRBJ2-2
clone_size: .
v_call: TRBV18
d_call: TRBD2
cdr3_aa: CASSPPSAGVNTGELFF
cdr3_nt: TGTGCCAGCTCACCACCATCCGCGGGAGTGAACACCGGGGAGCTGTTTTTT

j_call: TRBJ2-3
clone_size: .
v_call: TRBV27
d_call: TRBD2
cdr3_aa: CASRLAGDLTDTQYF
cdr3_nt: TGTGCCAGCAGGCTAGCGGGGGACCTCACAGATACGCAGTATTTT

j_call: TRBJ1-1
clone_size: .
v_call: TRBV7-2
d_call: .
cdr3_aa: CASVKPRKAFF
cdr3_nt: TGTGCCAGTGTGAAACCTAGGAAAGCTTTCTTT

j_call: TRBJ2-7
clone_size: .
v_call: TRBV4-1
d_call: .
cdr3_aa: CASSQVRLVGTYEQYF
cdr3_nt: TGCGCCAGCAGCCAAGTTAGGCTAGTTGGTACCTACGAGCAGTACTTC

j_call: TRBJ2-7
clone_size: .
v_call: TRBV27
d_call: TRBD1
cdr3_aa: CASSLTGVVEQYF
cdr3_nt: TGTGCCAGCAGTTTGACAGGGGTTGTCGAGCAGTACTTC

j_call: TRBJ1-2
clone_size: few
v_call: TRBV7-3
d_call: .
cdr3_aa: CASSPGSGNYGYTF
cdr3_nt: TGTGCCAGCAGCCCCGGATCAGGAAACTATGGCTACACCTTC

j_call: TRBJ2-7
clone_size: .
v_call: TRBV7-9
d_call: TRBD1
cdr3_aa: CASSRTGTDYEQYF
cdr3_nt: TGTGCCAGCAGCCGAACCGGGACAGACTACGAGCAGTACTTC

j_call: TRBJ2-1
clone_size: .
v_call: TRBV6-5
d_call: .
cdr3_aa: CASSYASGNNEQFF
cdr3_nt: TGTGCCAGCAGTTACGCCTCGGGAAACAATGAGCAGTTCTTC

j_call: TRBJ2-7
clone_size: .
v_call: TRBV5-1
d_call: TRBD2
cdr3_aa: CASSAGLGPYEQYF
cdr3_nt: TGCGCCAGCAGCGCCGGACTAGGTCCCTACGAGCAGTACTTC

j_call: TRBJ2-3
clone_size: .
v_call: TRBV7-2
d_call: .
cdr3_aa: CASSLAQATDTQYF
cdr3_nt: TGTGCCAGCAGCTTAGCACAAGCGACGGATACGCAGTATTTT

j_call: TRBJ1-1
clone_size: once
v_call: TRBV5-1
d_call: .
cdr3_aa: CASSLARTGGNTEAFF
cdr3_nt: TGCGCCAGCAGCTTGGCCAGAACGGGTGGGAACACTGAAGCTTTCTTT

j_call: TRBJ2-7
clone_size: .
v_call: TRBV5-4
d_call: .
cdr3_aa: CASSQSARGKFSYEQYF
cdr3_nt: TGTGCCAGCAGCCAAAGCGCGAGGGGGAAATTCTCCTACGAGCAGTACTTC

j_call: TRBJ2-2
clone_size: .
v_call: TRBV7-9
d_call: .
cdr3_aa: CASSPVPGEHTGELFF
cdr3_nt: TGTGCCAGCAGCCCGGTTCCAGGGGAGCACACCGGGGAGCTGTTTTTT

j_call: TRBJ1-1
clone_size: few
v_call: TRBV12-5
d_call: TRBD1
cdr3_aa: CASGLAPGDRLMNTEAFF
cdr3_nt: TGTGCTAGTGGTTTGGCCCCTGGGGACAGGCTGATGAACACTGAAGCTTTCTTT

j_call: TRBJ2-1
clone_size: few
v_call: TRBV6-1
d_call: .
cdr3_aa: CASSDLTAAAGNEQFF
cdr3_nt: TGTGCCAGCAGTGATCTGACAGCCGCCGCAGGGAATGAGCAGTTCTTC

j_call: TRBJ2-7
clone_size: few
v_call: TRBV18
d_call: .
cdr3_aa: CASSPIPGKSYEQYF
cdr3_nt: TGTGCCAGCTCACCAATCCCAGGAAAGTCCTACGAGCAGTACTTC

j_call: TRBJ2-7
clone_size: .
v_call: TRBV27
d_call: TRBD2
cdr3_aa: CASRPGLAGSEQYF
cdr3_nt: TGTGCCAGCAGACCGGGACTAGCGGGCAGCGAGCAGTACTTC

j_call: TRBJ2-4
clone_size: few
v_call: TRBV11-3
d_call: .
cdr3_aa: CASSPGAGNIQYF
cdr3_nt: TGTGCCAGCAGCCCAGGGGCTGGAAACATTCAGTACTTC

j_call: TRBJ2-7
clone_size: .
v_call: TRBV6-4
d_call: TRBD1
cdr3_aa: CASSDSTGGTDEQYF
cdr3_nt: TGTGCCAGCAGTGACTCAACAGGGGGTACGGACGAGCAGTACTTC

j_call: TRBJ2-5
clone_size: once
v_call: TRBV9
d_call: .
cdr3_aa: CASSAQTSRGETQYF
cdr3_nt: TGTGCCAGCAGCGCTCAGACTAGTAGGGGAGAGACCCAGTACTTC

j_call: TRBJ1-2
clone_size: few
v_call: TRBV6-6
d_call: .
cdr3_aa: CAISGVGEPYGYTF
cdr3_nt: TGTGCCATTTCAGGGGTAGGGGAACCCTATGGCTACACCTTC

j_call: TRBJ1-5
clone_size: once
v_call: TRBV29-1
d_call: .
cdr3_aa: CSVEVKRGIQPQHF
cdr3_nt: TGCAGCGTTGAAGTAAAGCGGGGGATTCAGCCCCAGCATTTT

j_call: TRBJ1-3
clone_size: once
v_call: TRBV12-5
d_call: .
cdr3_aa: CASGLSGSGNTIYF
cdr3_nt: TGTGCTAGTGGTTTGAGCGGCTCTGGAAACACCATATATTTT

j_call: TRBJ2-3
clone_size: .
v_call: TRBV10-3
d_call: .
cdr3_aa: CAISSRDTQYF
cdr3_nt: TGTGCCATCAGTTCCAGAGATACGCAGTATTTT

j_call: TRBJ1-2
clone_size: .
v_call: TRBV30
d_call: TRBD1
cdr3_aa: CAWRKLDRGDGYTF
cdr3_nt: TGTGCCTGGAGAAAACTCGACAGGGGGGATGGCTACACCTTC

j_call: TRBJ1-1
clone_size: .
v_call: TRBV5-5
d_call: TRBD1
cdr3_aa: CASSFDRVFTEAFF
cdr3_nt: TGTGCCAGCAGCTTTGACAGGGTATTCACTGAAGCTTTCTTT

j_call: TRBJ2-7
clone_size: few
v_call: TRBV19
d_call: TRBD2
cdr3_aa: CASSIRLAGGWYEQYF
cdr3_nt: TGTGCCAGTAGTATCAGGCTAGCGGGAGGTTGGTACGAGCAGTACTTC

j_call: TRBJ1-1
clone_size: .
v_call: TRBV7-8
d_call: .
cdr3_aa: CASSLRGGRTEAFF
cdr3_nt: TGTGCCAGCAGCTTACGCGGAGGGAGGACTGAAGCTTTCTTT

j_call: TRBJ1-1
clone_size: .
v_call: TRBV9
d_call: .
cdr3_aa: CASSVLDNLNTEAFF
cdr3_nt: TGTGCCAGCAGCGTCCTGGACAACCTGAACACTGAAGCTTTCTTT

j_call: TRBJ2-7
clone_size: few
v_call: TRBV28
d_call: TRBD2
cdr3_aa: CASTPGGVQSYEQYF
cdr3_nt: TGTGCCAGCACCCCTGGGGGGGTTCAGTCCTACGAGCAGTACTTC

j_call: TRBJ2-1
clone_size: .
v_call: TRBV28
d_call: .
cdr3_aa: CASTREPLLVDEQFF
cdr3_nt: TGTGCCAGCACCCGGGAGCCGTTACTTGTGGATGAGCAGTTCTTC